This is a list of T cell receptor beta chains from one sample in a study of T cells in Graves' hyperthyroidism and ophthalmopathy. TCRdb reprocessed the multiplex PCR reads with MiXCR, giving one entry per CDR3 protein. The sample records 500,000 to 550,000 distinct CDR3 sequences, just under 20% being singletons. The sequencing sample was made of blood. The receptors stem from a man in his forties with Graves' ophthalmopathy. The CDR3 runs from the conserved cysteine through the conserved F or W. The D gene is left open where the match is weak. Only some rows state a clone size, as once, few, many or a class for expanded clones.

d_call,clone_size,v_call,j_call,cdr3_nt,cdr3_aa
TRBD1,few,TRBV10-3,TRBJ1-1,TGTGCCATCGGCCCCGGGACAGCAAACACTGAAGCTTTCTTT,CAIGPGTANTEAFF
-,few,TRBV30,TRBJ2-2,TGTGCCTGCCATCCCCCCACTAGGGCCGGGGAGCTGTTTTTT,CACHPPTRAGELFF
-,-,TRBV15,TRBJ2-7,TGTGCCACCAGCAGAGGCCCCTCCTACGAGCAGTACTTC,CATSRGPSYEQYF
-,-,TRBV18,TRBJ2-3,TGTGCCAGCTCACTCCGACCGGGACTCCTCCCGCCCCCAGATACGCAGTATTTT,CASSLRPGLLPPPDTQYF
-,-,TRBV7-2,TRBJ1-2,TGTGCCAGCAGCCCTACAGCATATGGCTACACCTTC,CASSPTAYGYTF
TRBD2,many,TRBV28,TRBJ2-7,TGTGCCAGCAGTGCCTTAGGGATGCGGACTAGCGGGAGGAGGATTCGCACCTACGAGCAGTACTTC,CASSALGMRTSGRRIRTYEQYF
-,few,TRBV10-3,TRBJ2-1,TGTGCCATCAGTGAGGAGGTGTTAAGCTCCTACAATGAGCAGTTCTTC,CAISEEVLSSYNEQFF
TRBD1,many,TRBV27,TRBJ1-1,TGTGCCAGCAGTTTATCCAACAGGGGTAGCACTGAAGCTTTCTTT,CASSLSNRGSTEAFF
TRBD1,many,TRBV7-8,TRBJ1-4,TGTGCCAGCAGCAGGGACAGGGGAAAACTGTTTTTT,CASSRDRGKLFF
TRBD2,many,TRBV6-2/TRBV6-3,TRBJ2-2,TGTGCCAGCAGTCCCCTCAGCGGGAGGAACACCGGGGAGCTGTTTTTT,CASSPLSGRNTGELFF
TRBD1,many,TRBV6-1,TRBJ2-3,TGTGCCAGCAGTGAAGCTACAGGGGGCCCTAGCACAGATACGCAGTATTTT,CASSEATGGPSTDTQYF
-,-,TRBV10-3,TRBJ1-1,TGTGCCATCAGGTTCCCAGGGGAGGGGACTGAAGCTTTCTTT,CAIRFPGEGTEAFF
TRBD2,few,TRBV9,TRBJ2-3,TGTGCCAGCAGCGTACTAGCGGGAGGGCCAGGAACAGATACGCAGTATTTT,CASSVLAGGPGTDTQYF
TRBD2,few,TRBV7-2,TRBJ2-1,TGTGCCAGCAGCTTAGCAGGGCGGGAGCTTAATGAGCAGTTCTTC,CASSLAGRELNEQFF
-,-,TRBV10-3,TRBJ1-4,TGTGCCATCAGTGACCAGGATGAAAAACTGTTTTTT,CAISDQDEKLFF
TRBD2,-,TRBV12-3/TRBV12-4,TRBJ2-7,TGTGCCAGCACCCTATCCGGGACTAGCGGATCCGAGCAGTACTTC,CASTLSGTSGSEQYF
-,many,TRBV2,TRBJ2-3,TGTGCCAGCAGTACCCAGGGGCAGAGCACAGATACGCAGTATTTT,CASSTQGQSTDTQYF